This TCR beta chain was sequenced in a study of shared T cell receptors in the human thymus. Only in-frame clones appear in the TCRdb table, and some are missing; sequencing was by immunoSEQ multiplex PCR. The data hold some 700,000 clones, with roughly 90% observed a single time. The CDR3 is 12 amino acids. These records were also assigned to another study, of human thymus T cells. This second study says: Thymus tissue for the work was resected from patients undergoing corrective heart surgery. Gene usage for V and J segments appeared biased in thymic and blood repertoires. Related research has reported that thymic repertoires overlap highly among unrelated individuals.

The TCR sequence derives from a boy under three years old with a congenital heart defect. The chain recombines TRBV21-1 with TRBJ1-2. TRBV21-1 is a listed pseudogene. Sequencing was carried out using thymocytes. CDR3 in amino acids: CASSKGGDGYTF. CDR3 nucleotide sequence: TGTGCCAGCAGCAAAGGGGGGGACGGCTACACCTTC.